The 29 T cell receptor beta chains reported below all come from one sample, sequenced in a study of shared clonotypes between healthy human individuals. Repertoires were generated with immunoSEQ multiplex PCR, while TCRdb's copy carries only in-frame clones and drops some. The data show around 600,000 clones, approximately 95% seen once. In the naive CD8 group, cells lacked CD45RO and were positively selected for CCR7, so terminally differentiated effector memory CD45RA+ cells were left out. Input material: naive CD8+ T cells sorted from blood. These receptor sequences come from a woman aged 25 to 39 in good health.

The J gene is TRBJ2-7, the V gene TRBV4-1, with TRBD2 identical over 11 bases. V was clipped by 3 bases and J by 4 bases; unmatched bases: 8. This CDR3 is 16 amino acids long. From germline, CDR1 is MGHRA and CDR2 YSYEKL. The DNA of the CDR3 is TGCGCCAGCAGCCATTCGGGACTAGCGGACACGTACGAGCAGTACTTC. This sequence encodes CASSHSGLADTYEQYF.

The chain is built from TRBV6-4 and TRBJ2-3, with a possible D match to TRBD2 (5 bases). V lost 0 bases and J lost 2, with 9 bases in between. The CDR3 extends over 15 amino acids. CDR1 and CDR2 from the germline V gene are MRHNA and SNTAGT. CDR3 nucleotides: TGTGCCAGCAGTGACTCCGGGATCGCCACAGATACGCAGTATTTT. Translated, it gives CASSDSGIATDTQYF.

CDR3 residues: CASSFHGGQGASYEQYF. The CDR3 nucleotides are TGTGCCAGCAGTTTCCACGGGGGACAGGGGGCTTCCTACGAGCAGTACTTC. The chain joins TRBV27 to TRBJ2-7; 12 bases line up with TRBD1. The CDR3 has 17 residues. The ends lost 3 bases at V and 1 base at J; junction bases unmatched: 7. CDR1 and CDR2 (germline): MNHEY, SMNVEV (reference sequence).

The chain uses TRBV27 and TRBJ1-6; no definite D call. The V and J ends lost 5 bases and 8 bases respectively, with 22 bases between them. The CDR3 length is 17 residues. CDR1 and CDR2 (germline): MNHEY, SMNVEV (reference sequence). CDR3 loop: CASSPKKGGRYDSPLHF. In nucleotides, the CDR3 is TGTGCCAGCAGTCCAAAAAAGGGCGGCAGATATGATTCACCCCTCCACTTT.

The V gene is TRBV19, the J gene TRBJ1-5; D is perhaps TRBD1 (6 bases). V was pared by 3 bases and J by 0 bases, with 12 bases between. The CDR3 spans 16 residues. Germline V CDR1 and CDR2: LNHDA, SQIVND (reference sequence). The CDR3 sequence: CASSILGAGSNQPQHF. In nucleotides, the CDR3 is TGTGCCAGTAGTATCTTGGGGGCAGGTAGCAATCAGCCCCAGCATTTT.

The chain recombines TRBV11-3 with TRBJ2-3; the D is unclear. Deletions cut 4 bases from V and 0 bases from J, with 8 bases between. CDR3 length: 14 residues. CDR1 SGHNT and CDR2 YENEEA come from the germline V gene. The CDR3 DNA reads TGTGCCAGCAGCTCAAGATCTAGCACAGATACGCAGTATTTT. Amino acids: CASSSRSSTDTQYF.

The gene calls are TRBV11-2 and TRBJ2-7; 10 bases map to TRBD2. V lost 5 bases and J lost 0; bases outside the gene matches: 7. CDR1 and CDR2 (germline): SGHAT, FQNNGV. The CDR3 spans 16 residues. The CDR3 sequence: CASSPWTSGISYEQYF. CDR3 coding DNA: TGTGCCAGCAGCCCCTGGACTAGCGGCATCTCCTACGAGCAGTACTTC.

The CDR3 protein is CASSFRRSSYNEQFF. CDR3 nucleotide sequence: TGTGCCAGCAGTTTTAGGAGGAGCTCCTACAATGAGCAGTTCTTC. V gene TRBV28 combines with J gene TRBJ2-1, with TRBD2 as a possible D gene (5 bases). CDR1 is MDHEN and CDR2 is SYDVKM in the germline V gene. V lost 3 bases to trimming and J lost 0 bases, with 9 bases between them. The CDR3 covers 15 residues.

V usage is TRBV14 and J usage is TRBJ1-2; D unclear. Per the germline V gene, CDR1 is SGHDN and CDR2 is FVKESK. Trimming left V 1 base short and J 4 bases short, with 25 bases between. The CDR3 has 19 residues. The chain's CDR3 is CASSQVAWSFGEKIYGYTF. The CDR3, as DNA: TGTGCCAGCAGCCAAGTGGCATGGTCTTTTGGAGAAAAAATCTATGGCTACACCTTC.

In this sample, this clone turned up once. The gene calls are TRBV7-9 and TRBJ1-2, with 7 bases lining up with TRBD1. The CDR3 runs to 14 residues. With V trimmed by 2 bases and J by 12 bases, 12 bases remained unmatched. CDR1 and CDR2 (germline): SEHNR, FQNEAQ (reference sequence). The CDR3 DNA is TGTGCCAGCAGCTTACTGGAATTGACAGGGATGAACACCTTC. Protein: CASSLLELTGMNTF.

The sample holds one count of this clone. The J gene is TRBJ1-4, the V gene TRBV27; tentatively, D is TRBD1 (6 bases). Germline values: CDR1 MNHEY, CDR2 SMNVEV (reference sequence). The V gene lost 6 bases and the J gene lost 3 bases, with 11 bases spanning the gap. The CDR3 contains 14 residues. CDR3 in DNA: TGTGCCAGCAGGCAGGGACATTCTAATGAAAAACTGTTTTTT. This translates into CASRQGHSNEKLFF.

This clone was recorded only once. V and J are TRBV2 and TRBJ1-3; D uncertain. Germline-derived CDR1 and CDR2 are SNHLY and FYNNEI. This CDR3 region has 11 residues. With 6 bases removed from V and 7 bases from J, the gap between germline ends came to 7 bases. The CDR3 sequence: CASRTANTIYF. The CDR3 bases are TGTGCCAGCAGAACAGCGAACACCATATATTTT. The variable domain in full, completed from reference TRBV2 and TRBJ1-3, reads EPEVTQTPSHQVTQMGQEVILRCVPISNHLYFYWYRQILGQKVEFLVSFYNNEISEKSEIFDDQFSVERPDGSNFTLKIRSTKLEDSAMYFCASRTANTIYFGEGSWLTVV.

The gene calls are TRBV6-1 and TRBJ2-7; 7 nucleotides match TRBD1. Germline CDR1 and CDR2: MNHNS and SASEGT. V lost 4 bases and J lost 7; bases outside the gene matches: 16. The CDR3 has 16 residues. CDR3 loop: CASSGRWTGALLEQYF. DNA for the CDR3: TGTGCCAGCAGTGGACGATGGACAGGAGCGCTTCTGGAGCAGTACTTC.

The genes are TRBV13 and TRBJ2-7; D possibly corresponds to TRBD2 (5 bases). The CDR3 covers 16 residues. V shed 5 bases and J shed 4 bases, with 21 bases lying between them. CDR1 is PRHDT and CDR2 is FYEKMQ in the germline V gene (reference sequence). The CDR3 protein is CASSQTGSLGSYEQYF. The CDR3 DNA sequence: TGTGCCAGCAGCCAAACGGGGAGCTTAGGGTCTTACGAGCAGTACTTC.

The J gene is TRBJ2-1, the V gene TRBV11-3; a possible D gene is TRBD2 (5 bases). The CDR3 contains 12 residues. Germline-derived CDR1 and CDR2 are SGHNT and YENEEA. V was pared by 3 bases and J by 5 bases, with 5 bases between. DNA of the CDR3: TGTGCCAGCAGCTTCGGGGACAATGAGCAGTTCTTC. Residues: CASSFGDNEQFF.

The chain couples TRBV28 to TRBJ2-7, with a tentative D call TRBD2 (5 bases). V lost 5 bases, J lost 7 bases, and 15 bases lay in between. Germline V CDR1 and CDR2: MDHEN, SYDVKM. This CDR3 has 13 amino acids. The DNA of the CDR3 is TGTGCCAGCAGTCAACCTGGGAGAGGGGAGCAGTACTTC. The encoded protein is CASSQPGRGEQYF.

V and J are TRBV27 and TRBJ1-2; 8 bases match TRBD1. Germline CDR1 is MNHEY and CDR2 is SMNVEV (reference sequence). Unmatched junction bases numbered 7, after V lost 8 bases and J lost 2 bases. The CDR3 is 14 residues long. The CDR3 DNA is TGTGCCAGCGCCGAGAGGACAGGGAACTATGGCTACACCTTC. Translated: CASAERTGNYGYTF.

The chain links TRBV11-2 to TRBJ2-7; 11 bases map to TRBD2. The germline V gene encodes CDR1 SGHAT and CDR2 FQNNGV. V was pared by 5 bases and J by 4 bases, with 7 bases of the junction left unmatched. The CDR3 has 15 residues. Here the CDR3 DNA reads TGTGCCAGCAGCCAAGGGGGACTAGCGGCTTACGAGCAGTACTTC. Its protein product is CASSQGGLAAYEQYF.

V and J are TRBV7-3 and TRBJ2-7, with a possible D match to TRBD2 (6 bases). Germline V gene data show CDR1 as SGHTA and CDR2 as FQGTGA. Trimming removed 0 bases at V and 2 bases at J, with 11 bases between. The CDR3 is 15 amino acids. This CDR3 is CASSLTGTPAYEQYF. CDR3 coding DNA: TGTGCCAGCAGCTTAACCGGGACTCCCGCCTACGAGCAGTACTTC.

The chain is built from TRBV19 and TRBJ2-5; D ambiguous. The DNA end lines up better with TRBJ2-7; the J call may be wrong. The CDR3 loop spans 10 amino acids. Germline CDR1 LNHDA, CDR2 SQIVND (reference sequence). The CDR3 DNA sequence: TGTGCCAGTGGAGAAAGCGAGCAGTACTTC. It encodes CASGESEQYF.

The chain joins TRBV5-1 to TRBJ2-7; TRBD1 aligns across 7 bases. The CDR3 length is 15 residues. Germline trimming cut 4 bases from V and 2 bases from J; bases unmatched to any gene: 9. CDR1 SGHRS and CDR2 YFSETQ come from the germline V gene. CDR3 coding DNA: TGCGCCAGCAGCCCGAGACAGGGCTTAGCCTACGAGCAGTACTTC. Translated, it gives CASSPRQGLAYEQYF.

The V gene is TRBV7-6, the J gene TRBJ2-7; 10 positions agree with TRBD1. Germline values: CDR1 SGHVS, CDR2 FNYEAQ. V shed 5 bases, J shed 5 bases, and the junction held 15 bases outside the gene matches. The CDR3 is 17 residues long. This CDR3 reads CASSLLFPRDRGHEQYF. In DNA form, the CDR3 reads TGTGCCAGCAGCCTCCTTTTTCCCCGGGACAGGGGCCACGAGCAGTACTTC.

Points on this clone: Other DNA sequences of this sample code for an identical CDR3. This chain links TRBV7-9 with TRBJ2-1, with D unresolved. CDR1 and CDR2 from the germline V gene are SEHNR and FQNEAQ (reference sequence). V lost 1 base to trimming and J lost 10 bases, with 5 bases between them. There are 11 residues in the CDR3. The CDR3 is CASSLGTEQFF. Here the CDR3 DNA reads TGTGCCAGCAGCTTAGGAACGGAGCAGTTCTTC.

The chain has TRBV28 and TRBJ2-1; 10 nucleotides agree with TRBD2. The CDR3 contains 14 residues. The junction had 5 bases not matched to a gene; V was cut back by 2 bases and J by 10 bases. Germline loops: CDR1 MDHEN, CDR2 SYDVKM. Here the CDR3 DNA reads TGTGCCAGCAGTTTAGCAGCGGGAGGGGGCGAGCAGTTCTTC. Encoded protein: CASSLAAGGGEQFF.

V and J are TRBV28 and TRBJ2-7; perhaps TRBD2 as D (6 bases). The V gene's germline CDR1 is MDHEN and CDR2 SYDVKM. Trimming took 6 bases from V and 2 from J, leaving 23 bases between them. The CDR3 is 17 amino acids. This chain's CDR3 is CASSPSPSGGKAYEQYF. For the CDR3, the DNA is TGTGCCAGCAGCCCCTCGCCGAGTGGCGGGAAGGCCTACGAGCAGTACTTC.

V and J are TRBV9 and TRBJ2-7; unclear D gene. Deletions cut 4 bases from V and 5 bases from J, with 13 bases between. The CDR3 totals 13 residues. Germline-derived CDR1 and CDR2 are SGDLS and YYNGEE. The CDR3 loop is CASSHGSIDEQYF. In nucleotides, the CDR3 is TGTGCCAGCAGCCACGGGTCGATCGACGAGCAGTACTTC.

The chain uses TRBV4-1 and TRBJ2-1; 13 bases line up with TRBD2. Germline lookup yields CDR1 MGHRA and CDR2 YSYEKL. This CDR3 is 17 amino acids long. Trimming took 5 bases from V and 4 from J; bases not matched to a gene: 8. In nucleotides, the CDR3 is TGCGCCAGCAGCGCTCGACTAGCGGGGGGCAAATACAATGAGCAGTTCTTC. Translation: CASSARLAGGKYNEQFF.

The V gene is TRBV28, the J gene TRBJ2-7, with 7 bases lining up with TRBD1. Trimming cost V 6 bases and J 3 bases; bases outside gene matches: 11. Germline values: CDR1 MDHEN, CDR2 SYDVKM. The CDR3 extends over 15 amino acids. The CDR3 loop is CASRLGQATIYEQYF. The DNA for the CDR3 is TGTGCCAGCAGACTCGGACAGGCGACTATCTACGAGCAGTACTTC.

The V gene is TRBV30, the J gene TRBJ2-7; D may be TRBD2 (5 bases). This CDR3 contains 13 residues. V gave up 5 bases and J gave up 4 bases, with 15 bases separating them. Germline values: CDR1 GTSNPN, CDR2 SVGIG (reference sequence). This CDR3 is CAWGGTAWYEQYF. Written as DNA, the CDR3 is TGTGCCTGGGGAGGAACGGCCTGGTACGAGCAGTACTTC.